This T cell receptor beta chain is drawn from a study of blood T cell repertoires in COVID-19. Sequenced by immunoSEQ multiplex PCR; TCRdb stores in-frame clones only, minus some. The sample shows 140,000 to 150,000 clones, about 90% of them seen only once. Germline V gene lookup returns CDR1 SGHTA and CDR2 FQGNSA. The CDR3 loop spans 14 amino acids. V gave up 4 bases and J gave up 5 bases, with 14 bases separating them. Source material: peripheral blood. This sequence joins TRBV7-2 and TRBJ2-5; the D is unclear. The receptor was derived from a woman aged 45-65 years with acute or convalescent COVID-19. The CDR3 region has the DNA TGTGCCAGCAGCTCCTCTGCCACGAGGGAGACCCAGTACTTC. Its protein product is CASSSSATRETQYF.